This T cell receptor (beta chain) was identified in a study of blood T cells in healthy people across ages. Study-wide findings and caveats: Long-lived donors had more naive CD4+ cells and higher diversity than aged donors. Naive T cell percentage by flow cytometry tracked strongly with beta diversity.

This CDR3 is 14 amino acids long. V was cut by 3 bases and J by 1 base, with 13 bases left in between. Germline V gene lookup returns CDR1 SQVTM and CDR2 ANQGSEA. This clonotype was seen only a few times. Its target is unknown. Together with a sample-barcoded 5' primer, a J-beta primer mix was included in a second PCR lasting roughly 6 to 12 cycles. TCRdb recomputed calls from the 5' RACE reads with MiXCR, one row per CDR3 protein. This repertoire shows roughly 930,000 distinct CDR3 sequences, about 44% found once; its top ten account for around 15%. Donor samples were obtained from healthy Caucasian individuals from Russia, aged about 6 to 95. Every sample gave at least 5.5 micrograms of total RNA when it was extracted.

The sequenced material came from blood. The V gene is TRBV29-1, the J gene TRBJ2-7; D might be TRBD1 or TRBD2, each matching 5 bases. The origin of this receptor is a man younger than 45 in good health. This CDR3 is CSVEAGTASYEQYF. DNA of the CDR3: TGCAGCGTTGAGGCCGGGACCGCGTCCTACGAGCAGTACTTC.